A selection of T cell receptor beta chains follows, all from one sample in a study of graft-versus-host responses after intestinal transplantation. The table came from immunoSEQ multiplex PCR; TCRdb's copy has only in-frame clones and leaves some out. The repertoire holds 9,500 to 13,000 clones, with about 80% as singletons. The sample in question was ileum tissue, obtained 23 days after intestinal transplant. These receptors all stem from a human patient who received an intestinal transplant, so some T cells may come from the graft donor. Each CDR3 is given with its conserved first and last residue. The D gene is left open where the match is weak. A clone size is listed for some rows: how often the clone was seen (once, few, many), or a class if it is expanded.

TRBV6-1	TRBD1	TRBJ1-2	NA	TGTGCCAGCAGCAGGGACAGTTGGGGCTACACCTTC	CASSRDSWGYTF
TRBV28	NA	TRBJ1-2	NA	TGTGCCAGCAGTATTCCAGGGTATGGCTACACCTTC	CASSIPGYGYTF
TRBV27	TRBD1	TRBJ2-5	NA	TGTGCCAGCAGTTTATCCGACAGGGTCCAAGAGACCCAGTACTTC	CASSLSDRVQETQYF
TRBV7-9	TRBD2	TRBJ2-3	NA	TGTGCCAGCAGCCCTAGCGGGAGTGGCACAGATACGCAGTATTTT	CASSPSGSGTDTQYF
TRBV7-9	TRBD1	TRBJ2-1	NA	TGTGCCAGCAGCCGGGGACAGCCCAATGAGCAGTTCTTC	CASSRGQPNEQFF
TRBV27	TRBD2	TRBJ2-1	NA	TGTGCCAGCAGTCGGACTAGCGGGAGGGCTTATGAGCAGTTCTTC	CASSRTSGRAYEQFF
TRBV6-5	NA	TRBJ2-6	NA	TGTGCCAGCAGTTACTCAAGGGGCGCTGGGGCCAACGTCCTGACTTTC	CASSYSRGAGANVLTF
TRBV11-2	NA	TRBJ2-1	NA	TGTGCCAGCAGCCCGGACGCGGGGCCAGGCTCCTACAATGAGCAGTTCTTC	CASSPDAGPGSYNEQFF
TRBV10-3	NA	TRBJ2-2	NA	TGTGCCATCAAAAACGGGGAGCTGTTTTTT	CAIKNGELFF
TRBV12-5	TRBD2	TRBJ2-3	NA	TGTGCTAGTGGTTTGACCCGGACTAGCGGGGGGGCTGTGGATACGCAGTATTTT	CASGLTRTSGGAVDTQYF
TRBV9	TRBD1	TRBJ1-1	NA	TGTGCCAGCAGCCCCTGGACAGGGCTGAACACTGAAGCTTTCTTT	CASSPWTGLNTEAFF
TRBV7-9	NA	TRBJ2-5	NA	TGTGCCAGCAGCTTAGTGGACAGCCAAGAGACCCAGTACTTC	CASSLVDSQETQYF
TRBV2	NA	TRBJ1-1	NA	TGTGCCAGCAGGGAAGGACGGCGGAACACTGAAGCTTTCTTT	CASREGRRNTEAFF
TRBV9	NA	TRBJ2-3	few	TGTGCCAGCAGCGCTCTGAGGAGCGCCTCCACAGATACGCAGTATTTT	CASSALRSASTDTQYF
TRBV6-1	NA	TRBJ1-3	medium-sized	TGTGCCAGCAACAGGGCTGGAAACACCATATATTTT	CASNRAGNTIYF
TRBV5-1	TRBD1	TRBJ2-3	NA	TGCGCCAGCAGCCCTTGGGGACAGGATAGCACAGATACGCAGTATTTT	CASSPWGQDSTDTQYF
TRBV5-1	NA	TRBJ1-3	NA	TGCGCCAGCAGCCCGGACAGCTTCTCTGGAAACACCATATATTTT	CASSPDSFSGNTIYF
TRBV4-3	TRBD2	TRBJ2-3	NA	TGCGCCAGCAGCCAAGATACGTCGCGGCTAGCGGGATGGACAGATACGCAGTATTTT	CASSQDTSRLAGWTDTQYF
TRBV5-1	NA	TRBJ2-1	NA	TGCGCCAGCAGCTTTAGGCAGGGTTTAGACAATGAGCAGTTCTTC	CASSFRQGLDNEQFF
TRBV9	NA	TRBJ1-1	NA	TGTGCCAGCAGCTTGGGGGGCCAGGTAAACACTGAAGCTTTCTTT	CASSLGGQVNTEAFF
TRBV5-6	NA	TRBJ1-2	NA	TGTGCCAGCAGCCGGGACTATGGCTACACCTTC	CASSRDYGYTF
TRBV19	NA	TRBJ2-7	NA	TGTGCCAGTAGCTTATCCAAAGGGTACGAGCAGTACTTC	CASSLSKGYEQYF
TRBV5-6	NA	TRBJ1-1	NA	TGTGCCAGCAGCTTAAAATGGAACACTGAAGCTTTCTTT	CASSLKWNTEAFF
TRBV4-3	NA	TRBJ1-4	NA	TGCGCCAGCAGCCAAGATCACGCAGGGGCCGTCAATGAAAAACTGTTTTTT	CASSQDHAGAVNEKLFF
TRBV28	TRBD1	TRBJ2-1	NA	TGTGCCAGCAGTCCCAGCGTAGGGGGCCTATACAATGAGCAGTTCTTC	CASSPSVGGLYNEQFF
TRBV20-1	NA	TRBJ2-1	NA	TGCAGTGTAAACCTAGAATCGTTCGAGTTCTTC	CSVNLESFEFF
TRBV28	TRBD1	TRBJ1-2	few	TGTGCCAGCAGATTCTCGGGACAGGGGAGCTATGGCTACACCTTC	CASRFSGQGSYGYTF
TRBV5-4	TRBD2	TRBJ2-7	few	TGTGCCAGCAGCTTAACTAGCGGGAGCTACGAGCAGTACTTC	CASSLTSGSYEQYF
TRBV4-2	TRBD2	TRBJ2-1	NA	TGTGCCAGCAGCCAAGAAGCGGGGGGGTGGAATGAGCAGTTCTTC	CASSQEAGGWNEQFF
TRBV9	TRBD2	TRBJ2-7	NA	TGTGCCGGCAGTGCTAGCGGGGAGAGCTCCTACGAGCAGTACTTC	CAGSASGESSYEQYF
TRBV4-1	NA	TRBJ2-7	few	TGCGCCAGCAGCCAAGATAATAGCCCCACCTACGAGCAGTACTTC	CASSQDNSPTYEQYF
TRBV7-9	TRBD2	TRBJ2-3	NA	TGTGCCAGCCTCGCTAGCGGGAGCACAGATACGCAGTATTTT	CASLASGSTDTQYF
TRBV18	TRBD2	TRBJ2-1	NA	TGTGCCAGCTCCCAGGGACTAGCTAGCGATGAGCAGTTCTTC	CASSQGLASDEQFF
TRBV4-3	NA	TRBJ2-1	NA	TGCGCCAGCAGCCAAGATCCCCAGTCCTACAATGAGCAGTTCTTC	CASSQDPQSYNEQFF
TRBV6-1	TRBD2	TRBJ2-1	NA	TGTGCCAGCAGTGAACTGCGGACTAGCGGCAGATACAATGAGCAGTTCTTC	CASSELRTSGRYNEQFF
TRBV27	NA	TRBJ2-3	NA	TGTGCCAGCAGTTTATCGTGGGAGAGGGCAGATACGCAGTATTTT	CASSLSWERADTQYF
TRBV9	NA	TRBJ2-1	NA	TGTGCCAGCAGCCCACCCCTAGGGAGTTCCGTGTTCTTC	CASSPPLGSSVFF
TRBV6-5	TRBD1	TRBJ1-2	NA	TGTGCCAGCAGTTACTCGGGACAGGGGTACTATGGCTACACCTTC	CASSYSGQGYYGYTF
TRBV9	NA	TRBJ2-5	NA	TGTGCCAGCAGCGGAACGGGAAGCCTGGGGGAGACCCAGTACTTC	CASSGTGSLGETQYF
TRBV4-1	TRBD2	TRBJ2-2	NA	TGCGCCAGCAGCCAAGATTCGGGGGGGTACACCGGGGAGCTGTTTTTT	CASSQDSGGYTGELFF
TRBV4-1	TRBD1	TRBJ2-7	NA	TGCGCCAGCAGCCTTCTTGGACAGGGCTACGAGCAGTACTTC	CASSLLGQGYEQYF
TRBV18	NA	TRBJ2-7	NA	TGTGCCAGCTCACCACAACAGGGCAACTACGAGCAGTACTTC	CASSPQQGNYEQYF
TRBV5-1	TRBD2	TRBJ2-1	NA	TGCGCCAGCAGCGTCTTAGCGGGAGTTGGTCCCAATGAGCAGTTCTTC	CASSVLAGVGPNEQFF
TRBV10-3	NA	TRBJ1-4	medium-sized	TGTGCCATCAGTGAGCCGGCCCTCACTAATGAAAAACTGTTTTTT	CAISEPALTNEKLFF
TRBV7-9	NA	TRBJ1-2	once	TGTGCCAGCAGCTACGGTCGGGGATCGGACTATGGCTACACCTTC	CASSYGRGSDYGYTF
TRBV5-4	NA	TRBJ2-5	NA	TGTGCCAGCAGCCAGATGGGGTTCGAGACCCAGTACTTC	CASSQMGFETQYF
TRBV7-3	NA	TRBJ2-3	NA	TGTGCCAGCAGCTTTATTGCGGGCACAGATACGCAGTATTTT	CASSFIAGTDTQYF
TRBV4-3	NA	TRBJ2-7	NA	TGCGCCAGCAGCCATACTCTTATGCCGGTAGCGAGCTCCTACGAGCAGTACTTC	CASSHTLMPVASSYEQYF
TRBV5-1	NA	TRBJ1-2	NA	TGCGCCAGTTCTTGGGGATTTTATAACTATGGCTACACCTTC	CASSWGFYNYGYTF
TRBV5-6	NA	TRBJ1-1	NA	TGTGCCAGCAGCTTGGACACTGAAGCTTTCTTT	CASSLDTEAFF
TRBV7-8	TRBD2	TRBJ2-2	few	TGTGCCAGCAGCTTAATTGCGGGAGGTACCGGGGAGCTGTTTTTT	CASSLIAGGTGELFF
TRBV7-8	NA	TRBJ2-1	NA	TGTGCCAGCACATTTATATGGGGGGCGGGGAGCTCCTACAATGAGCAGTTCTTC	CASTFIWGAGSSYNEQFF